This T cell receptor beta chain was retrieved from a study of PD-1 blockade in classical Hodgkin lymphoma. Libraries were prepared by immunoSEQ multiplex PCR; TCRdb keeps only in-frame clonotypes and omits some of them. The sample records 29,000 or so clones, approximately 81% being singletons. This sample's time point: cycle 4 day 1 (C4D1), after more than 5 weeks of nivolumab. Every patient was affected by relapse after autologous stem cell transplantation, while exposure to brentuximab vedotin was not uniform. Negative selection with magnetic separation was used to purify CD4+ T cells from thawed PBMCs. The germline V gene encodes CDR1 SQVTM and CDR2 ANQGSEA. Trimming shortened V by 4 bases and J by 3 bases, and 13 bases separated the two germline ends. The CDR3 spans 13 residues.

The receptor's source is a human donor with classical Hodgkin lymphoma. The chain links TRBV29-1 to TRBJ2-7; TRBD1 might be the D (6 bases). The source material was CD4+ T cells from blood, sampled before the fourth cycle of nivolumab. CDR3 amino acids: CSVGAGAIYEQYF. As DNA, the CDR3 is TGCAGCGTTGGGGCAGGGGCTATCTACGAGCAGTACTTC.